The present TCR beta chain was sequenced within a study of blood T cell repertoires in COVID-19. Study-level information: Both acute and convalescent COVID-19 samples were obtained from the United States, Italy and Spain. The cDNA or gDNA used as material had been derived from T cells, B-cell-depleted T cells, or PBMCs.

Original processing notes: Reference gene primer amplification yielded estimated nucleated cell counts. Generated by immunoSEQ multiplex PCR, the TCRdb table keeps only in-frame clones and is missing some. The V and J calls and clone size were taken over from that table, and D and trimming were inferred from the DNA. Among over 100,000 clones, over 70% were seen once, and the ten largest hold more than 14%. The J segment lost 5 bases and the V segment lost 4 bases, leaving 5 bases of the junction unmatched. There are 15 residues in the CDR3. The germline gives CDR1 SGHTA, CDR2 FQGNSA. Sequenced sample: peripheral blood. This receptor was identified in a man over 45 with acute or convalescent COVID-19. The chain joins TRBV7-2 to TRBJ1-6, with TRBD1 identical over 7 bases. The CDR3 loop is CASSWDSPNNSPLHF. CDR3 bases: TGTGCCAGCAGCTGGGACAGCCCTAATAATTCACCCCTCCACTTT.